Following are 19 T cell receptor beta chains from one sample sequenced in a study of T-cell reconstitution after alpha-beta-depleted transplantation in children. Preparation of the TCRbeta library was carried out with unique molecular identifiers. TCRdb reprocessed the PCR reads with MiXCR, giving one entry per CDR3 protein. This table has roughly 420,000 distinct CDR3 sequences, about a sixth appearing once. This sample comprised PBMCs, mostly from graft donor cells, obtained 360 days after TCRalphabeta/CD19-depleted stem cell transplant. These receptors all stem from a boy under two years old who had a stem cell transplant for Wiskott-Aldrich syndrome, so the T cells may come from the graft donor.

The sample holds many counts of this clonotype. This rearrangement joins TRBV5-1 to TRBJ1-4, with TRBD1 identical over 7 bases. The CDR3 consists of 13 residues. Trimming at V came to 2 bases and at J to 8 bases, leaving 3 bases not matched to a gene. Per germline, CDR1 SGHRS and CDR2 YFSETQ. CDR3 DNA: TGCGCCAGCAGCTTAAGACAGGGAGAAAAACTGTTTTTT. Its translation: CASSLRQGEKLFF.

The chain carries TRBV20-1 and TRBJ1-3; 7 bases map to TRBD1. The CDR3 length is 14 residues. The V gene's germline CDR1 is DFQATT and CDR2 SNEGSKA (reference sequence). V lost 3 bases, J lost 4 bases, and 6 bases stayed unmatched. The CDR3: CSAREGARGNTIYF. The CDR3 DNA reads TGCAGTGCTAGGGAGGGGGCCAGAGGAAACACCATATATTTT.

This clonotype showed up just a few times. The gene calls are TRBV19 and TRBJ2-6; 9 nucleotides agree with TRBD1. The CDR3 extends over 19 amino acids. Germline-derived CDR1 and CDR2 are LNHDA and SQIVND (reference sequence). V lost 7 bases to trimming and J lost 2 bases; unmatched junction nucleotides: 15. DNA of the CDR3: TGTGCCAGTACACGTCGTGGGACAGGGATAAACGCTGGGGCCAACGTCCTGACTTTC. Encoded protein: CASTRRGTGINAGANVLTF.

The CDR3 reads CASSQDRVYEQYF. The CDR3 nucleotides are TGCGCCAGCAGCCAAGACAGGGTCTACGAGCAGTACTTC. The genes are TRBV4-1 and TRBJ2-7; TRBD1 might be the D (5 bases). Germline CDR1 and CDR2: MGHRA and YSYEKL. The CDR3 has 13 amino acids. Trimming stripped 0 bases from V and 3 bases from J, with 6 bases between.

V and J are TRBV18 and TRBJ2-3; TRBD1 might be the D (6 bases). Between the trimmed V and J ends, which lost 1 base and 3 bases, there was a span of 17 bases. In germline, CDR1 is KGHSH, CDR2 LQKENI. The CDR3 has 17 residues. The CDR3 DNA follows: TGTGCCAGCTCACCACTCACGTCAGGGGTTCGGACAGATACGCAGTATTTT. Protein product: CASSPLTSGVRTDTQYF.

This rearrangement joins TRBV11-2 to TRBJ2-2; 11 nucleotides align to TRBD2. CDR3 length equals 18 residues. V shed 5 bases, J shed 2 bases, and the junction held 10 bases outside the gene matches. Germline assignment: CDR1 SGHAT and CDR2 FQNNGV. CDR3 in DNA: TGTGCCAGCAGCCATTCTAGCGGGGGGCTATCCAACACCGGGGAGCTGTTTTTT. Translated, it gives CASSHSSGGLSNTGELFF.

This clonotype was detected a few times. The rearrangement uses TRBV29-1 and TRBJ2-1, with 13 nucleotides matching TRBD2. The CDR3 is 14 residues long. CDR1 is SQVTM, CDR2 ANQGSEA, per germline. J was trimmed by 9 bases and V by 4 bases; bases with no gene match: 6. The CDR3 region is CSVVLAGGPGEQFF. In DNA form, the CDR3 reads TGCAGCGTTGTACTAGCGGGAGGGCCAGGTGAGCAGTTCTTC.

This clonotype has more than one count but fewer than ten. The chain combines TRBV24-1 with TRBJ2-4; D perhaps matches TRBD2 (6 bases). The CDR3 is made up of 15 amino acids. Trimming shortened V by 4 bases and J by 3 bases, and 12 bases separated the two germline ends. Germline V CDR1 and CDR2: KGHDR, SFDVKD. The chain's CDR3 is CATSDRVGSKNIQYF. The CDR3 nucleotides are TGTGCCACCAGTGACAGGGTCGGGAGCAAAAACATTCAGTACTTC.

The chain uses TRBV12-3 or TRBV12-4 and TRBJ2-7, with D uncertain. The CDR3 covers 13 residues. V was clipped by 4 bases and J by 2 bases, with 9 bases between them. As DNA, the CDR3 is TGTGCCAGCAGTTCACGAGACACCTACGAGCAGTACTTC. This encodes CASSSRDTYEQYF.

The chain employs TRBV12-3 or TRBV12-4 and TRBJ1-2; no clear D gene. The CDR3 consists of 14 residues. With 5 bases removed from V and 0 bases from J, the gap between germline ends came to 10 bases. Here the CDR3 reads CASSPIQANYGYTF. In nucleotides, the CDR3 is TGTGCCAGCAGTCCAATACAAGCTAACTATGGCTACACCTTC.

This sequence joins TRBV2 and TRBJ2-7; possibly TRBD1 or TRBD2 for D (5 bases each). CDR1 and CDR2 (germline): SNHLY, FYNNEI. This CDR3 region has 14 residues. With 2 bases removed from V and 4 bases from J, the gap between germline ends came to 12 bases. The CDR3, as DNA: TGTGCCAGCAGTGAACTCGCAGGGAGATACGAGCAGTACTTC. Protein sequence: CASSELAGRYEQYF.

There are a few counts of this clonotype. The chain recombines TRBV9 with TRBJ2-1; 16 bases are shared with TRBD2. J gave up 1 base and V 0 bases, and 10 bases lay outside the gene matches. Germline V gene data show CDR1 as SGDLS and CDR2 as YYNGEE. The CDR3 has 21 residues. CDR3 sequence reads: CASSVAPGLAGGPDSYNEQFF. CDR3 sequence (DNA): TGTGCCAGCAGCGTAGCTCCGGGACTAGCGGGAGGGCCTGATTCCTACAATGAGCAGTTCTTC.

The DNA for the CDR3 is TGCGCCAGCAGCTTGTGCGGGGAAGATACGCAGTATTTT. It is translated as CASSLCGEDTQYF. The rearrangement uses TRBV5-1 and TRBJ2-3; possibly TRBD2 for D (6 bases). Germline V lookup: CDR1 SGHRS, CDR2 YFSETQ. Trimming stripped 1 base from V and 5 bases from J, with 8 bases between. This CDR3 is built from 13 residues.

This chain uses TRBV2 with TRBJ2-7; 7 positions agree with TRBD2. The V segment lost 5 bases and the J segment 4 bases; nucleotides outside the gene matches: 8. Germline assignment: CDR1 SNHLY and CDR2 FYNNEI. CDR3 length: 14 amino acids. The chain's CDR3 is CASSPVGGLYEQYF. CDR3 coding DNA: TGTGCCAGCAGTCCCGTCGGGGGACTATACGAGCAGTACTTC.

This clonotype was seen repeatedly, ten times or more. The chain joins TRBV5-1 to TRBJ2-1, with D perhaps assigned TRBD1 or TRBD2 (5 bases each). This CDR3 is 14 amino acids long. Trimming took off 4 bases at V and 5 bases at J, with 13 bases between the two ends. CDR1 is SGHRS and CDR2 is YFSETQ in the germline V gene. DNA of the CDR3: TGCGCCAGCAGCCCCATACTAGGGGACAATGAGCAGTTCTTC. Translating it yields CASSPILGDNEQFF.

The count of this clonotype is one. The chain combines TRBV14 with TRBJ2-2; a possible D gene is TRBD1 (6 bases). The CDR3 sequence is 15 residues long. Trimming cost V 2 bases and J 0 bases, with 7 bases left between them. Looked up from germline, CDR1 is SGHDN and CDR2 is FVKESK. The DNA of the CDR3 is TGTGCCAGCAGCCAAAACAGGGCGAACACCGGGGAGCTGTTTTTT. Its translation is CASSQNRANTGELFF.

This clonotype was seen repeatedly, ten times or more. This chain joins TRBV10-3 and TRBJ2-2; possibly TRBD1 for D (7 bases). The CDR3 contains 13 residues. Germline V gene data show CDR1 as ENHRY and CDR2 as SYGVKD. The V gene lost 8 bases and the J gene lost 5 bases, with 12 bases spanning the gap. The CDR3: CAIRTGGTGELFF. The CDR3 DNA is TGTGCCATCCGGACAGGAGGGACCGGGGAGCTGTTTTTT.

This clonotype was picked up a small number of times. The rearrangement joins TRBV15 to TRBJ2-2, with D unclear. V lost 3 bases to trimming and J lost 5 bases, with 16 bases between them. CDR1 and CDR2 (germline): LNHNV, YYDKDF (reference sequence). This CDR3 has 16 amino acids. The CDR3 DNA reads TGTGCCACCAGCAGGCTAAGAATAGTCCTAACCGGGGAGCTGTTTTTT. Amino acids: CATSRLRIVLTGELFF.

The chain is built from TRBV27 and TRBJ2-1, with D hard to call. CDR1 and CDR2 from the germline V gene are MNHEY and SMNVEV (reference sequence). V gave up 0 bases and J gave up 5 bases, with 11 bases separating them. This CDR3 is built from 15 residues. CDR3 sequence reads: CASSLSTLWNNEQFF. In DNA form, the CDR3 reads TGTGCCAGCAGTTTATCGACTCTATGGAACAATGAGCAGTTCTTC.